This TCR beta chain was found in a study of molecular identifiers for immune sequencing clone quantification. CD8+CD4-CCR7+CD45RA+ cells were sorted as naive CD8 T cells. Germline CDR1 is LNHNV and CDR2 is YYDKDF (reference sequence). Trimming removed 0 bases at V and 0 bases at J, with 10 bases between. This CDR3 comprises 16 residues. TCRdb redid the calling of the PCR reads with MiXCR, one entry per CDR3 protein. The sample has about 510,000 distinct CDR3 sequences; around 23% are singletons. Source material: naive CD8+ T cells from blood, with Jurkat cell RNA spiked in. Described subset: FACS-sorted CD8+CD4-CCR7+CD45RA+ naive T cells. The TCR was taken from a human donor in good health. Some libraries in this study had Jurkat cell RNA spiked in. The chain links TRBV15 to TRBJ2-3; D remains ambiguous. Written as DNA, the CDR3 is TGTGCCACCAGCAGAGATATTAGCACAAGCACAGATACGCAGTATTTT. This gives the protein CATSRDISTSTDTQYF.